This T cell receptor (beta chain) was sequenced for a study of cytomegalovirus exposure and HLA in healthy donors. The study's findings and limits: Within an earlier analysis, most TCR beta V segments proved productive either about 90% or about 30% of the time. In a later analysis, TCR association rates varied by HLA locus: DRB1 most, HLA-C fewest. TCR beta chains numbering approximately 150 were designated cytomegalovirus-associated.

It was with 60 Vbeta and 13 Jbeta primers that the PCR ran. Repertoires were generated with immunoSEQ multiplex PCR, while TCRdb's copy carries only in-frame clones and drops some. The sample includes 90,000 to 110,000 clones, 65% to 90% of them seen just once. This CDR3 has 15 residues. Trimming shortened V by 6 bases and J by 1 base, and 14 bases separated the two germline ends. Germline CDR1 reads MNHEY; CDR2 reads SVGAGI. Worth noting for this clone: Its cognate antigen is unknown.

Donors likely had unrecorded immune exposures despite being nominally healthy when sampled. This sequence joins TRBV6-5 and TRBJ2-3; D is unresolved. Sequencing input: PBMCs. This TCR derives from a woman aged 25 to 39 in good health and CMV-seronegative. The DNA for the CDR3 is TGTGCCAGCAGGGGTAGGAGCGTCGGCACAGATACGCAGTATTTT. It specifies CASRGRSVGTDTQYF.